The 14 T cell receptor beta chains below come from one sample, sequenced in a study of blood T cell repertoires in COVID-19. Only in-frame clones appear in the TCRdb table, and some are missing; sequencing was by immunoSEQ multiplex PCR. The sample has around 330,000 clones; about 85% are singletons. Sequenced: PBMCs or T cells enriched from blood (not recorded which). These receptors all come from a woman in her 30s who had been exposed to COVID-19.

The CDR3 protein is CASSDFLSGLETQYF. The CDR3 coding sequence is TGTGCCAGCAGTGACTTCCTTAGCGGGTTGGAGACCCAGTACTTC. The rearrangement uses TRBV2 and TRBJ2-5, with 7 bases aligning to TRBD2. V shed 3 bases and J 5 bases; nucleotides not matched to a gene: 9. CDR3 length: 15 amino acids. Looked up from germline, CDR1 is SNHLY and CDR2 is FYNNEI.

The rearrangement joins TRBV12-5 to TRBJ2-1, with a tentative D call TRBD2 (5 bases). V lost 1 base and J 3 bases, leaving 13 bases between the germline ends. Germline-derived CDR1 and CDR2 are LGHNT and FRNRAP. The CDR3 loop spans 16 amino acids. The CDR3 DNA reads as TGTGCTAGTGGTTTGGCCGCTGAGGAGGACTACAATGAGCAGTTCTTC. Translated: CASGLAAEEDYNEQFF.

This clone showed up just a few times. V usage is TRBV4-2 and J usage is TRBJ2-7; D is unclear. This CDR3 is 15 amino acids long. V was trimmed by 0 bases and J by 2 bases, leaving 11 bases between them. Looked up from germline, CDR1 is LGHNA and CDR2 is YNFKEQ. The CDR3 nucleotides are TGTGCCAGCAGCCAAGATCAGGTTGAAACCTACGAGCAGTACTTC. Translating gives CASSQDQVETYEQYF.

Turning to this clone: The junction departs from germline at one end; a sequencing error may be responsible. The gene calls are TRBV15 and TRBJ1-4, with a possible D match to TRBD1 (5 bases). From germline, CDR1 is LNHNV and CDR2 YYDKDF (reference sequence). The CDR3 is made up of 12 amino acids. The CDR3 coding sequence is TGTGCCACCAGCAGAGTGGAGGGGCCTCATTGTTTT. Translating gives CATSRVEGPHCF.

The CDR3 nucleotides are TGCGCCAGCAGCCAATCGGGAACCGTCCTGGGCTACACCTTC. It specifies CASSQSGTVLGYTF. This chain uses TRBV4-1 with TRBJ1-2; D remains unclear. The V gene lost 2 bases and the J gene lost 8 bases, with 15 bases spanning the gap. The CDR3 is made up of 14 amino acids. Germline-derived CDR1 and CDR2 are MGHRA and YSYEKL.

The rearrangement uses TRBV9 and TRBJ2-7; 13 bases match TRBD2. The CDR3 has 14 amino acids. CDR1 is SGDLS and CDR2 is YYNGEE in the germline V gene. V lost 5 bases to trimming and J lost 5 bases; unmatched junction nucleotides: 4. Here the CDR3 reads CASSRTSGSNEQYF. CDR3 sequence (DNA): TGTGCCAGCAGTAGGACTAGCGGGAGTAACGAGCAGTACTTC.

This clone has just a few counts. The J gene is TRBJ2-1, the V gene TRBV6-2 or TRBV6-3, with D unresolved. In germline, CDR1 is MNHEY, CDR2 SVGEGT. Trimming removed 4 bases at V and 4 bases at J, with 8 bases between. The CDR3 is 13 amino acids. CDR3 region: CASSFSQYNEQFF. The CDR3 coding sequence is TGTGCCAGCAGTTTCTCACAGTACAATGAGCAGTTCTTC.

The chain links TRBV28 to TRBJ1-2; unclear D gene. The CDR3 spans 14 residues. V was shortened by 6 bases and J by 8 bases, with 19 bases between the two germline ends. Germline-derived CDR1 and CDR2 are MDHEN and SYDVKM. CDR3 loop: CASRLPSGIQGYTF. CDR3 coding DNA: TGTGCCAGCAGACTACCAAGCGGGATCCAGGGCTACACCTTC.

The DNA of the CDR3 is TGTGCCTGGAGTGTTGCACAGGGGGTTTACTACAATGAGCAGTTCTTC. Translated, it gives CAWSVAQGVYYNEQFF. The V and J genes are TRBV30 and TRBJ2-1; 8 bases are a match to TRBD1. The germline V gene has CDR1 GTSNPN and CDR2 SVGIG (reference sequence). The ends lost 0 bases at V and 3 bases at J; junction bases unmatched: 7. There are 16 residues in the CDR3.

This rearrangement joins TRBV10-3 to TRBJ1-2; D gene unclear. V lost 4 bases, J lost 4 bases, and 7 bases lay in between. From germline, CDR1 is ENHRY and CDR2 SYGVKD. This CDR3 has 12 amino acids. The CDR3 region has the DNA TGTGCCATCAGTGGGACTTCCTATGGCTACACCTTC. Residues: CAISGTSYGYTF.

The chain combines TRBV3-1 (or the pseudogene TRBV3-2) with TRBJ2-3; D possibly corresponds to TRBD1 (6 bases). Germline assignment: CDR1 LGHDT and CDR2 YNNKEL (reference sequence). This CDR3 is built from 16 residues. Deletions cut 5 bases from V and 0 bases from J, with 15 bases between. The CDR3 here is CASSSARGRSTDTQYF. The CDR3 DNA is TGTGCCAGCAGCTCGGCGAGGGGGAGAAGCACAGATACGCAGTATTTT.

The rearrangement links TRBV7-3 to TRBJ1-2; D perhaps matches TRBD1 (5 bases). CDR3 length: 14 residues. The V end was cut by 1 base, the J end by 4 bases, with 10 bases between. In germline, CDR1 is SGHTA, CDR2 FQGTGA. Written as DNA, the CDR3 is TGTGCCAGCAGCTTAAGGGGGGACTCCTATGGCTACACCTTC. Protein sequence: CASSLRGDSYGYTF.

V gene TRBV6-4 combines with J gene TRBJ2-2; possibly TRBD1 for D (5 bases). Trimming removed 2 bases from V and 1 base from J, with 5 bases in between. CDR3 size: 14 residues. CDR1 MRHNA and CDR2 SNTAGT come from the germline V gene. The CDR3 region has the DNA TGTGCCAGCAGTGACGGACAGAACACCGGGGAGCTGTTTTTT. It codes for CASSDGQNTGELFF.

The V call is TRBV19, the J call TRBJ1-3, with 7 bases fitting TRBD1. V shed 7 bases and J 6 bases; nucleotides not matched to a gene: 15. There are 16 residues in the CDR3. Germline V gene lookup returns CDR1 LNHDA and CDR2 SQIVND (reference sequence). The CDR3 nucleotides read TGTGCCAGTACCCAAAATTCCGGGACAGCTGTAAACACCATATATTTT. Its translation: CASTQNSGTAVNTIYF.